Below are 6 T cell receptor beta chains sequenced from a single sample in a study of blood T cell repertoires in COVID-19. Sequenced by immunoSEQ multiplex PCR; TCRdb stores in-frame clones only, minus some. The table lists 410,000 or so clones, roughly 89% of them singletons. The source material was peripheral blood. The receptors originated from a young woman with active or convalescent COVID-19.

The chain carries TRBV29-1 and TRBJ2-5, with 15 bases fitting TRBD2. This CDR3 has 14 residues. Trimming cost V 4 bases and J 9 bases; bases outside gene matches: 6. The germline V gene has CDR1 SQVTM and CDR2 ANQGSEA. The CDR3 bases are TGCAGCGTTGGTGGACTAGCGGGAGGGCGGGCCCAGTACTTC. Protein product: CSVGGLAGGRAQYF. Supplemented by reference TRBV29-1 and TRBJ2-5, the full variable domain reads SAVISQKPSRDICQRGTSLTIQCQVDSQVTMMFWYRQQPGQSLTLIATANQGSEATYESGFVIDKFPISRPNLTFSTLTVSNMSPEDSSIYLCSVGGLAGGRAQYFGPGTRLLVL.

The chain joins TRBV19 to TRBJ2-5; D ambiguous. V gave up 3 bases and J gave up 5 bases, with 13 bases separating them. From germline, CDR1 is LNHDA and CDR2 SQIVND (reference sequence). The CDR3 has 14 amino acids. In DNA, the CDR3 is TGTGCCAGTAGTATGACTGGTGGTGGGGAGACCCAGTACTTC. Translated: CASSMTGGGETQYF. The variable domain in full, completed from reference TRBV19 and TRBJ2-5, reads DGGITQSPKYLFRKEGQNVTLSCEQNLNHDAMYWYRQDPGQGLRLIYYSQIVNDFQKGDIAEGYSVSREKKESFPLTVTSAQKNPTAFYLCASSMTGGGETQYFGPGTRLLVL.

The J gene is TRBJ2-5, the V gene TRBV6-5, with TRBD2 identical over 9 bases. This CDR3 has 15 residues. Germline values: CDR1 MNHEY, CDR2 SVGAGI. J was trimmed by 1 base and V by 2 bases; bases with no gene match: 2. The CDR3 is CASSYGGLAQETQYF. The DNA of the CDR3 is TGTGCCAGCAGTTACGGGGGACTAGCCCAAGAGACCCAGTACTTC.

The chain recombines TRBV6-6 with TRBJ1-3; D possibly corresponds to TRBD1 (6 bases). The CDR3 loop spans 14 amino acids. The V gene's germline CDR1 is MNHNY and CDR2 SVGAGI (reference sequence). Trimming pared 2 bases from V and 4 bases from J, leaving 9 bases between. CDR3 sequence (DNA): TGTGCCAGCAGTTACGGGGGCATCGGAAACACCATATATTTT. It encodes CASSYGGIGNTIYF.

The CDR3 sequence is CASSSPAGGVSTQYF. CDR3 in DNA: TGTGCCAGCAGTTCGCCAGCTGGAGGAGTGAGTACGCAGTATTTT. The rearrangement links TRBV27 to TRBJ2-3, with D possibly matching TRBD2 (5 bases). This CDR3 region has 15 residues. V was clipped by 4 bases and J by 8 bases, with 19 bases between them. Germline CDR1 is MNHEY and CDR2 is SMNVEV (reference sequence).

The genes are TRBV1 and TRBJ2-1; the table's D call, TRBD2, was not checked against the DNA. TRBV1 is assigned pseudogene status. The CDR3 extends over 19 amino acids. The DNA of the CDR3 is TGCACCAGCAGCCAAGTGGGACTAGCGGGAGGCTCCTCCTACAATGAGCAGTTCTTC. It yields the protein CTSSQVGLAGGSSYNEQFF.